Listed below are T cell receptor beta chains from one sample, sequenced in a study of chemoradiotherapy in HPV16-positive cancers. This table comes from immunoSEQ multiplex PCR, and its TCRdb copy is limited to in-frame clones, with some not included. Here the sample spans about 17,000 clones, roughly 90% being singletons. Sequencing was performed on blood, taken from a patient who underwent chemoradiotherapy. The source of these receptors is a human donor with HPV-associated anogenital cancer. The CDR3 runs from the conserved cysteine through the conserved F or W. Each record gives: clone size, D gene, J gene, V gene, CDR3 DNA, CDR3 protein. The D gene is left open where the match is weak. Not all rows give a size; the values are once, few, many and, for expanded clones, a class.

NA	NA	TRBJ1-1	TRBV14	TGTGCCAGCAGCCAAGTACCGGGGATGAACACTGAAGCTTTCTTT	CASSQVPGMNTEAFF
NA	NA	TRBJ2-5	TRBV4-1	TGCGCCAGCAGCCAGGGACTCAGGGACCAAGAGACCCAGTACTTC	CASSQGLRDQETQYF
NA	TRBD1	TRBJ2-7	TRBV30	TGTGCCTGGAGTGTACGCTCTATGACCGGGACAGGGTCCTACGAGCAGTACTTC	CAWSVRSMTGTGSYEQYF
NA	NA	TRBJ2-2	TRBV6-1	TGTGCCAGCAGTGAAGCCCCCGGCGGGGCCGGGGAGCTGTTTTTT	CASSEAPGGAGELFF
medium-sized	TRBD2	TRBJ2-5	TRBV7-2	TGTGCCAGCAGCTTAGGTCGCGGGGGAGCCCTACAAGAGACCCAGTACTTC	CASSLGRGGALQETQYF
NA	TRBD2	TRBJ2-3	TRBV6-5	TGTGCCAGTCAAGGACTAGCGTACACAGATACGCAGTATTTT	CASQGLAYTDTQYF
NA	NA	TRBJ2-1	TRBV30	TGTGCCTGGAGTGTACTTTGGTACGATAGGAATGAGCAGTTCTTC	CAWSVLWYDRNEQFF
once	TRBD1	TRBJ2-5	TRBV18	TGTGCCAGCTCACGCGGACAGGGGGCGAACGAGCAGACCCAGTACTTC	CASSRGQGANEQTQYF
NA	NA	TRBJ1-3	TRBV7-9	TGTGCCAGCAGCCTCCCCACACATACCTCTGGAAACACCATATATTTT	CASSLPTHTSGNTIYF
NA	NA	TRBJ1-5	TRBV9	TGTGCCAGCAGCGTAGGGACGGGCAATCAGCCCCAGCATTTT	CASSVGTGNQPQHF
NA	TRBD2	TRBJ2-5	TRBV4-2	TGTGCCAGCAGCCAAGATGGGACTAGTCGGGAGACCCAGTACTTC	CASSQDGTSRETQYF
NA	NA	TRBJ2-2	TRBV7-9	TGTGCCAGCAGCCCGACCGGGACACGGAATCCGAACACCGGGGAGCTGTTTTTT	CASSPTGTRNPNTGELFF
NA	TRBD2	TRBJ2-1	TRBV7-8	TGTGCCAGCAGCTCATTAAGAGCGGGGGGGCTGGTCTACAATGAGCAGTTCTTC	CASSSLRAGGLVYNEQFF
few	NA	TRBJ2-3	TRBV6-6	TGTGCCAGCAGTCGGCCGAGGAATACGCAGTATTTT	CASSRPRNTQYF
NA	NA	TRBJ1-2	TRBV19	TGTGCCAGTAGCCAGCCCCTCTATGGCTACACCTTC	CASSQPLYGYTF
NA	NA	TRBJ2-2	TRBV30	TGTGCCTGGAGTGTATCCCCAGGACAGTTTCTAAACACCGGGGAGCTGTTTTTT	CAWSVSPGQFLNTGELFF
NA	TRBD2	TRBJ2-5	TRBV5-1	TGCGCCAGCAGCTTGGCGGGACTAGCGGGGCAAGAGACCCAGTACTTC	CASSLAGLAGQETQYF
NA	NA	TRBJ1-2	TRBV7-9	TGTGCCAGCCGTGGTGTGGGGGATGGCTACACCTTC	CASRGVGDGYTF
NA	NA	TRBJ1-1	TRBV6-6	TGTGCCAGCAGACAGGGAAGGGGCACTGAAGCTTTCTTT	CASRQGRGTEAFF
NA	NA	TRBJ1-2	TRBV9	TGTGCCAGCAGCCTTCCCGGGATCTATGGCTACACCTTC	CASSLPGIYGYTF
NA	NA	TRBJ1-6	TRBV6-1	TGTGCCAGCAGTGAAGCGGGACTCTCATTTACAAACTACTATAATTCACCCCTCCACTTT	CASSEAGLSFTNYYNSPLHF
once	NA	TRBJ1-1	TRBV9	TGTGCCAGCAGCGTAGCAGGGGAGGGGACTGAAGCTTTCTTT	CASSVAGEGTEAFF
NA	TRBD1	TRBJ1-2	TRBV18	TGTGCCAGCTCACCTCCGGGACAGGGGAATAACTATGGCTACACCTTC	CASSPPGQGNNYGYTF
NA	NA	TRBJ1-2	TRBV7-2	TGTGCCAGCAGCCCCTCCGGCGGGATCTATGGCTACACCTTC	CASSPSGGIYGYTF
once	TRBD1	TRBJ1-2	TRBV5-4	TGTGCCAGCAGCTTATGGTCCCAGGGGGACTATGGCTACACCTTC	CASSLWSQGDYGYTF
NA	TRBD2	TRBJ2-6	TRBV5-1	TGCGCCAGCGCTCCCCGGGAGGGAAGTGGGGCCAACGTCCTGACTTTC	CASAPREGSGANVLTF
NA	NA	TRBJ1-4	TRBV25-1	TGTGCCAGCAGTGAGCAGGGCGTAAATGAAAAACTGTTTTTT	CASSEQGVNEKLFF
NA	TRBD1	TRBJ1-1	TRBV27	TGTGCCAGCACCGAGAGACAGGGGGGTAACACTGAAGCTTTCTTT	CASTERQGGNTEAFF
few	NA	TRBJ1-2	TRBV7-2	TGTGCCAGCAGCTCCTCGGAAGGGACGAGCTACACCTTC	CASSSSEGTSYTF
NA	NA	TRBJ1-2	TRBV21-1	TGTGCCAGCAGCAAAGGTGGGGGCTCTAACTATGGCTACACCTTC	CASSKGGGSNYGYTF
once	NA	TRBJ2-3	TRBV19	TGTGCCAGTAGTATCGGGCAGGGATGGGCAGATACGCAGTATTTT	CASSIGQGWADTQYF
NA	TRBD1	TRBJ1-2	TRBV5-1	TGCGCCAGCAGGGACGACAGGGCTACCTATGGCTACACCTTC	CASRDDRATYGYTF
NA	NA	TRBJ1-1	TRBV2	TGTGCCAGCCCCGGGGGGGCAGGGGATGAAGCTTTCTTT	CASPGGAGDEAFF
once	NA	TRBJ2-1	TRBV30	TGTGCCTGGAGAGAATGGACCACAAGAAATGAGCAGTTCTTC	CAWREWTTRNEQFF
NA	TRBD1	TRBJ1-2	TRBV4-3	TGCGCCAGCAGCCAATCCACAGGGGGCGTTCATGGCTACACCTTC	CASSQSTGGVHGYTF
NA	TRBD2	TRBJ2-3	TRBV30	TGTGCCTGGAGTGTTGGGGCTAGCGGGGAGAGCACAGATACGCAGTATTTT	CAWSVGASGESTDTQYF
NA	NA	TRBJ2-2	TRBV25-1	TGTGCCAGCAGTATAAAGGGGGTATCGGGGGAGCTGTTTTTT	CASSIKGVSGELFF
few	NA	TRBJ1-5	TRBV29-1	TGCAGCGTTGCCGAGTTTAGCAATCAGCCCCAGCATTTT	CSVAEFSNQPQHF
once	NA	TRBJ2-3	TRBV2	TGTGCCAGCAGTGAAGGTATATTGGGTCATACGCAGTATTTT	CASSEGILGHTQYF
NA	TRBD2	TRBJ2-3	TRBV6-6	TGTGCCAGTAAGCGGGGGGCGAGCACAGATACGCAGTATTTT	CASKRGASTDTQYF
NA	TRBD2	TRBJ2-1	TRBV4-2	TGTGCCAGCAGCCAGTTAGCGGGGGACTACAATGAGCAGTTCTTC	CASSQLAGDYNEQFF
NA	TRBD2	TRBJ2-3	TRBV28	TGTGCCAGCAGACCGACTAGCTTTTACACAGATACGCAGTATTTT	CASRPTSFYTDTQYF
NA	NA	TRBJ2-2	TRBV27	TGTGCCAGCAGTTTAAGGTTCGCGGGGGAGCTGTTTTTT	CASSLRFAGELFF
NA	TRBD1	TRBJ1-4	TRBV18	TGTGCCAGCTCACGCGGACAGGCCTCAACTAATGAAAAACTGTTTTTT	CASSRGQASTNEKLFF
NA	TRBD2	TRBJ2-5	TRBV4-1	TGCGCCAGCAGCCCCGCGGGAGGGACTGATCAAGAGACCCAGTACTTC	CASSPAGGTDQETQYF
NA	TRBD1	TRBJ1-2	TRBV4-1	TGCGCCAGCAGCCCCAAAGACAGGGAAGTCGTCGGCTACACCTTC	CASSPKDREVVGYTF
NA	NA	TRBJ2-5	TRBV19	TGTGCCAGTAGAGCCCGGGACCTGATACAAGAGACCCAGTACTTC	CASRARDLIQETQYF
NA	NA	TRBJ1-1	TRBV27	TGTGCCAGCAGTTTATCGAGACAGGCCCCAAACGCTGAAGCTTTCTTT	CASSLSRQAPNAEAFF
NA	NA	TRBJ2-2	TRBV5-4	TGTGCCAGCAGCTTGGTGCAGAACACCGGGGAGCTGTTTTTT	CASSLVQNTGELFF
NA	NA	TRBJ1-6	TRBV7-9	TGTGCCAGCAGCACGACAGAGCGGGGAATCTCACCCCTCCACTTT	CASSTTERGISPLHF
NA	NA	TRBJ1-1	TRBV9	TGTGCCAGCAGCGTAGGTGAGCGGAACACTGAAGCTTTCTTT	CASSVGERNTEAFF
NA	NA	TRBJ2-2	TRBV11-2	TGTGCCAGCAGCTTAGTGACGGGGAACACCGGGGAGCTGTTTTTT	CASSLVTGNTGELFF